These T cell receptor beta chains were read from a single sample in a study of T cell repertoires in cytomegalovirus infection. Their specific antigens are unknown. MiXCR, run by TCRdb on the reads, gives a single entry per CDR3 protein. This sample has about 360,000 distinct CDR3 sequences, with approximately 30% found just once. The sample consisted of cultured PBMCs, taken from culture after CMV antigen stimulation. These receptors all come from a human donor in good health (CMV status not recorded). Some clones in this sample may be carry-over from other donors' samples. Both conserved end residues are part of each CDR3. D genes are given only for firm matches. Clone size appears in some rows only: once, few, many, or a class for an expanded clone.

clone_size j_call d_call v_call cdr3_nt cdr3_aa
once TRBJ1-5 - TRBV12-3/TRBV12-4 TGTGCCAGCACCGAACAGGGTAATCAGCCCCAGCATTTT CASTEQGNQPQHF
- TRBJ2-5 TRBD2 TRBV5-6 TGTGCCAGCAGCTTGAGAGCGGGAGTCCTTCAGGAGACCCAGTACTTC CASSLRAGVLQETQYF
- TRBJ2-3 - TRBV29-1 TGCAGCGTTGCGGGACCGTATACAGATACGCAGTATTTT CSVAGPYTDTQYF
many TRBJ1-1 - TRBV7-2 TGTGCCACGCGGGAGGGTGCTGAAGCTTTCTTT CATREGAEAFF
- TRBJ2-7 - TRBV19 TGTGCCAGTAGTATCAGTCTAGCGAGGGGGTCCTACGAGCAGTACTTC CASSISLARGSYEQYF
- TRBJ1-1 - TRBV7-3 TGTGCCAGCAGCCGTAGGAGGGGGATGAACACTGAAGCTTTCTTT CASSRRRGMNTEAFF
- TRBJ2-5 - TRBV6-6 TGTGCCAGCCCCCCTGCGGGTCTAGCGCTTCAAGAGACCCAGTACTTC CASPPAGLALQETQYF
few TRBJ1-1 - TRBV28 TGTGCCAGCAGTCCTACAGGGTTTTCTACTGAAGCTTTCTTT CASSPTGFSTEAFF
many TRBJ2-5 TRBD2 TRBV7-9 TGTGCCAGCAGCATCCCAGGGGTAGCGGGAGTTCCAGAGACCCAGTACTTC CASSIPGVAGVPETQYF
- TRBJ2-2 - TRBV5-4 TGTGCCAGCAGGGTGAGGGACAATCTCGCCGGGGAGCTGTTTTTT CASRVRDNLAGELFF
few TRBJ1-1 TRBD1 TRBV19 TGTGCCAGTAGTATTTTAAAAGCCAGGGGGACTGAAGCTTTCTTT CASSILKARGTEAFF
- TRBJ2-3 TRBD2 TRBV7-2 TGTGCCAGCAGCCGGGATAGCGGGAGAATTGAGGATTTT CASSRDSGRIEDF
- TRBJ2-5 - TRBV19 TGTGCCAGTAGTATGGGCAGGCTTGAGACCCAGTACTTC CASSMGRLETQYF
once TRBJ2-5 - TRBV18 TGTGCCAGCTCATCGGTGGGTTTGGGAGAGACCCAGTACTTC CASSSVGLGETQYF
few TRBJ1-3 - TRBV7-2 TGTGCCAGCAGCTTCTCGTCAGGTCTTGACACCATATATTTT CASSFSSGLDTIYF
- TRBJ2-3 TRBD2 TRBV7-2 TGTGCCAGCAGCTTAGAGGCGACTAGCGGGAGGCGCCCCACAGATACGCAGTATTTT CASSLEATSGRRPTDTQYF
few TRBJ2-1 TRBD1 TRBV11-3 TGTGCCAGCAGCTTAGATGGACAGGACAGCTCCTACAATGAGCAGTTCTTC CASSLDGQDSSYNEQFF
few TRBJ1-1 - TRBV27 TGTGCCAGCGCAGGGGTATTGAACACTGAAGCTTTCTTT CASAGVLNTEAFF
few TRBJ2-7 TRBD2 TRBV6-1 TGTGCCAGCAGTCTGCTAGCGGGAGCATCCTACGAGCAGTACTTC CASSLLAGASYEQYF
once TRBJ2-7 TRBD2 TRBV5-4 TGTGCCAGCAGCATCAAGGGACTAGCTATCCACGAGCAGTACTTC CASSIKGLAIHEQYF
few TRBJ2-3 - TRBV7-8 TGTGCCAGCACCACCGGGACCACAGATACGCAGTATTTT CASTTGTTDTQYF
few TRBJ1-5 - TRBV7-2 TGTGCCAGCTCCCGGGACGGTGCAGGGGTCGGGCAGCCCCAGCATTTT CASSRDGAGVGQPQHF
- TRBJ2-5 TRBD1 TRBV7-2 TGTGCCAGCAGCTTAGACCGGGACAGACAGACCCAGTACTTC CASSLDRDRQTQYF
- TRBJ2-1 - TRBV20-1 TGCAGTGCTATCAAAAGCGGACCGGTTAAAAATGAGCAGTTCTTC CSAIKSGPVKNEQFF
few TRBJ2-3 TRBD2 TRBV6-2/TRBV6-3 TGTGCCAGCAGTTACCAGCGGGAGGGCCCAGATACGCAGTATTTT CASSYQREGPDTQYF
- TRBJ1-1 - TRBV7-2 TGTGCCAGCAGCGCGAGGGTGGTCACTGAAGCTTTCTTT CASSARVVTEAFF
- TRBJ1-1 - TRBV6-5 TGTGCCAGCAGTGCCGGACAAAACTCGAACACTGAAGCTTTCTTT CASSAGQNSNTEAFF
- TRBJ2-2 TRBD2 TRBV7-8 TGTGCCAGCAGCTTAGCGGGACTAGGGAGCACCGGGGAGCTGTTTTTT CASSLAGLGSTGELFF
- TRBJ1-1 - TRBV5-4 TGTGCCAGCAACCGAGACCGAGGCAACACTGAAGCTTTCTTT CASNRDRGNTEAFF
once TRBJ1-4 - TRBV12-3/TRBV12-4 TGTGCCAGCAGGGCGTCCGGCGGGATGGATGAAAAACTGTTTTTT CASRASGGMDEKLFF
- TRBJ2-7 TRBD1 TRBV2 TGTGCCAGCAGTGCCAGGGGGCTTGATGAGCAGTACTTC CASSARGLDEQYF